The 9 T cell receptor beta chains presented below share a single source sample, sequenced in a study of shared clonotypes between healthy human individuals. The protocol was immunoSEQ multiplex PCR, while the TCRdb copy is restricted to in-frame clones and leaves out a portion. The sample consists of more than 450,000 clones, roughly 78% of them appearing once. The specimen sequenced was PBMCs. These receptors originate from a woman in her 40s in good health. Some clones in this sample may be carry-over from other donors' samples.

The chain is built from TRBV11-2 and TRBJ2-1, with TRBD1 identical over 8 bases. Germline V lookup: CDR1 SGHAT, CDR2 FQNNGV. The ends lost 2 bases at V and 11 bases at J; junction bases unmatched: 2. The CDR3 covers 12 residues. The DNA of the CDR3 is TGTGCCAGCAGCTTAACAGGGGGACAGCAGTTCTTC. Translating gives CASSLTGGQQFF.

The CDR3 loop is CASSPRRDTDTQYF. The CDR3, as DNA: TGTGCCAGCTCACCAAGGAGGGACACAGATACGCAGTATTTT. The chain joins TRBV18 to TRBJ2-3; D may be TRBD2 (6 bases). V gave up 2 bases and J gave up 2 bases, with 8 bases separating them. The CDR3 totals 14 residues. Germline V gene sequence: CDR1 KGHSH, CDR2 LQKENI.

The chain joins TRBV6-5 to TRBJ2-7; 8 positions agree with TRBD2. The J segment lost 3 bases and the V segment lost 5 bases, leaving 6 bases of the junction unmatched. Germline V lookup: CDR1 MNHEY, CDR2 SVGAGI. This CDR3 comprises 14 residues. Here the CDR3 reads CASSNAGGGYEQYF. CDR3 DNA: TGTGCCAGCAGTAACGCGGGGGGAGGCTACGAGCAGTACTTC.

This clone appeared a few times. The genes are TRBV19 and TRBJ2-1; 11 bases agree with TRBD2. Germline V gives CDR1 LNHDA, CDR2 SQIVND (reference sequence). V lost 4 bases and J lost 8; bases outside the gene matches: 10. The CDR3 runs to 16 residues. The CDR3 protein is CASSRTSGPLGDEQFF. CDR3 nucleotides: TGTGCCAGTAGTAGGACTAGCGGGCCCCTAGGGGATGAGCAGTTCTTC.

The chain recombines TRBV4-2 with TRBJ2-3; 11 bases are shared with TRBD2. The CDR3 has 17 amino acids. Losses at the gene ends were 0 bases for V and 5 bases for J; bases not matched to a gene: 7. CDR1 LGHNA and CDR2 YNFKEQ come from the germline V gene. The CDR3 region has the DNA TGTGCCAGCAGCCAAGATGCACCTAGCGGGAGGATAGATACGCAGTATTTT. It codes for CASSQDAPSGRIDTQYF.

V and J are TRBV28 and TRBJ1-1; 12 positions agree with TRBD1. From germline, CDR1 is MDHEN and CDR2 SYDVKM. The junction had 7 bases not matched to a gene; V was cut back by 2 bases and J by 0 bases. This CDR3 is 18 amino acids long. DNA for the CDR3: TGTGCCAGCAGTTTAATTTACGGGACAGGGGGCCTGAACACTGAAGCTTTCTTT. As protein: CASSLIYGTGGLNTEAFF.

The chain uses TRBV19 and TRBJ2-7; 7 bases agree with TRBD1. The V gene end was trimmed by 5 bases and the J gene end by 2 bases; junction bases not matched to a gene: 6. CDR3 length: 14 amino acids. Germline-derived CDR1 and CDR2 are LNHDA and SQIVND (reference sequence). CDR3 DNA sequence: TGTGCCAGTAGTGGACAGGCTAACACCTACGAGCAGTACTTC. It encodes CASSGQANTYEQYF.

This clone has just a few counts. The junction and the germline gene differ at one end; a read error may be behind it. The chain links TRBV7-9 to TRBJ2-1; 11 positions agree with TRBD2. This CDR3 region has 15 residues. Germline-derived CDR1 and CDR2 are SEHNR and FQNEAQ (reference sequence). The CDR3 spells CASSLAGGGPNEQFF. CDR3 nucleotides: TGTGCCAGCAGCCTAGCGGGAGGAGGTCCCAATGAGCAGTTCTTC.

CDR3 sequence reads: CASSYNSGPRGNQPQHF. Here the CDR3 DNA reads TGTGCCAGCAGTTACAACAGTGGACCACGGGGCAATCAGCCCCAGCATTTT. This chain joins TRBV28 and TRBJ1-5; D is ambiguous. The CDR3 has 17 amino acids. CDR1 MDHEN and CDR2 SYDVKM come from the germline V gene. Trimming took off 4 bases at V and 2 bases at J, with 18 bases between the two ends.